The sequence of this T cell receptor beta chain was determined in a study of blood T cell repertoires in COVID-19. Study in general: Sources were T cells, B-cell-depleted T cells, or PBMCs; the material itself was cDNA or gDNA.

Per germline, CDR1 SGHNT and CDR2 YYREEE (reference sequence). Trimming pared 7 bases from V and 0 bases from J, leaving 17 bases between. There are 16 residues in the CDR3. Study processing details: From reference gene primer amplification, estimates of nucleated cell counts were derived. The method was immunoSEQ multiplex PCR; TCRdb's version includes in-frame clones alone and lacks a portion of them. V and J calls and clone size come straight from that table; D and trimming were deduced from the DNA. The repertoire holds approximately 250,000 clones, with about 83% as singletons. The V gene is TRBV5-4, the J gene TRBJ2-1; no reliable D call. Sequencing was carried out using peripheral blood. The clonotype was recovered from a woman aged 45-65 years with acute or convalescent COVID-19. This CDR3 reads CASGSRRSSSYNEQFF. The CDR3, as DNA: TGTGCCAGCGGCTCGCGGAGATCGAGCTCCTACAATGAGCAGTTCTTC.